This TCR beta chain was sequenced during a study of T cells in localized non-small cell lung cancer (dated by TCRdb to the early 2020s). As for the study more broadly: T cell repertoires of fewer than 250 early-stage NSCLC patients were analyzed, with tumors being compared against uninvolved tumor-adjacent lungs. All 250 or so NSCLC patients in the cohort were treatment-naive and had localized lung tumors that were resected. The mean age of the NSCLC patients was roughly 70 years, with fewer than 150 men and approximately 100 women. Broader findings and caveats from the paper: Because the study design was exploratory, TCR variables were selected using unadjusted p-values without false-discovery rate correction. Of the top 100 tumor clones, a median of about 53 were detected in paired uninvolved adjacent lung; about 26 were also among that lung's top 100. Uninvolved tumor-adjacent lung showed the highest T cell clonality, higher than tumor, which suggests more focused antigenic responses in the uninvolved tumor-adjacent lung. Longer overall survival was associated with higher blood T cell density, whereas shorter survival was associated with higher adjacent-lung clonality. Because multi-region tumor sequencing was not done, intratumor heterogeneity could not be ruled out.

TCR beta CDR3 regions were sequenced from DNA using the immunoSEQ Assay. In the authors' own workflow: To compute T cell density, TCR beta template counts were normalized to usable DNA, which was estimated by amplifying housekeeping genes. Using the preseqR package, richness was estimated by extrapolating to 120,000 templates for tissue samples and 400,000 templates for PBMC samples. Clonality was calculated as one minus Pielou's evenness. Differential abundance testing on productive amino-acid clonotypes, with a minimum total count of 5 and an alpha of 0.1, was used to identify tissue-enriched TCRs. The Jaccard Index and the Morisita Overlap Index were used to measure repertoire overlap between compartments. GLIPH grouped TCR beta CDR3s together with public tetramer-defined viral CDR3s, and a viral motif had to include at least three viral sequences and also show V-gene enrichment. In TCRdb, the immuneACCESS table is reduced to in-frame sequences with V and J assigned. These tables do not hold every clone; where another copy was compared, an unresolved V gene accounts for under half, and the others remain unexplained. From that table come the V and J calls and clone size; the DNA was used to work out D and trimming. For this sample the table gives roughly 16,000 clones, of which approximately 85% were detected only once. Together, the top ten hold about 25% of the sample.

Trimming leaves V shorter by 0 bases and J shorter by 5 bases, with the junction holding 14 bases beyond the gene matches. Per the germline V gene, SGHRS is the CDR1 and YFSETQ is the CDR2. The CDR3 measures 17 amino acids from cysteine to phenylalanine. Only the CDR3 part of the read is kept: 51 bases, read in frame from the first base. At diagnosis, tumor, uninvolved tumor-adjacent lung and peripheral blood were collected and then preserved as a mix of FFPE and fresh-frozen material. For TCR repertoire profiling, blood samples were analyzed in the form of peripheral blood mononuclear cells. This clone appeared a few times. Its antigen has not been determined. Base qualities are not recorded, but no much larger clone differs from it by a single base.

The rearrangement joined TRBV5-1 to TRBJ2-7; TRBD2 lines up with 7 middle nucleotides. This TCR derives from a female donor over 55 with stage I squamous cell lung carcinoma. Sequencing was performed on peripheral blood, taken before any cancer treatment. The CDR3 has the sequence CASSLAASGGRADEQYF. The nucleotides read TGCGCCAGCAGCTTGGCCGCCTCAGGAGGGAGGGCCGACGAGCAGTACTTC.